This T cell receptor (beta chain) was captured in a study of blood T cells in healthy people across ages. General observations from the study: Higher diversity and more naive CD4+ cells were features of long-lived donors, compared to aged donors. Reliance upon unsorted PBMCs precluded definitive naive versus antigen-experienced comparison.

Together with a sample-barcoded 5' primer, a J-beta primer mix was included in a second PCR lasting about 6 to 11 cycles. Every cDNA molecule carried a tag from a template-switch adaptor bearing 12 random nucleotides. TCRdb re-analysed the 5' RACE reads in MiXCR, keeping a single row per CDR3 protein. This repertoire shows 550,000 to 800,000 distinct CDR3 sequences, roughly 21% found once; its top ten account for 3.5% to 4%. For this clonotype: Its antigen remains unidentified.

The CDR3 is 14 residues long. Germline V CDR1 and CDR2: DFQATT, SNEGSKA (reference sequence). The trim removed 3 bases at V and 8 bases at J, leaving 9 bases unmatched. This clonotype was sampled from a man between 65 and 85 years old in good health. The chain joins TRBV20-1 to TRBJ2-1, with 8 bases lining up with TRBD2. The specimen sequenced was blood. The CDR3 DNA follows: TGCAGTGCTAGGAGTAGTAGCGGGAAGGATGAGCAGTTCTTC. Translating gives CSARSSSGKDEQFF.